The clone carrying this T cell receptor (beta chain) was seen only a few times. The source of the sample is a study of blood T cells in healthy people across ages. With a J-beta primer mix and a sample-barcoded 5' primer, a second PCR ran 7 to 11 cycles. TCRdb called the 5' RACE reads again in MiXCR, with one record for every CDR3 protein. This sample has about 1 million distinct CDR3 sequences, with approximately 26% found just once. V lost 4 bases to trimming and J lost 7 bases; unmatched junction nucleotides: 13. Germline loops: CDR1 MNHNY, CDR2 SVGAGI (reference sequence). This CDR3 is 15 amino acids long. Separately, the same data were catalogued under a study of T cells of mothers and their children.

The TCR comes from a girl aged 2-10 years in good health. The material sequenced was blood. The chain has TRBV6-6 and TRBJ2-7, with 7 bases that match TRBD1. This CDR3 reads CASSSYRGDWKEQYF. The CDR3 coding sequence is TGTGCCAGCAGTTCATACAGGGGCGATTGGAAGGAGCAGTACTTC.